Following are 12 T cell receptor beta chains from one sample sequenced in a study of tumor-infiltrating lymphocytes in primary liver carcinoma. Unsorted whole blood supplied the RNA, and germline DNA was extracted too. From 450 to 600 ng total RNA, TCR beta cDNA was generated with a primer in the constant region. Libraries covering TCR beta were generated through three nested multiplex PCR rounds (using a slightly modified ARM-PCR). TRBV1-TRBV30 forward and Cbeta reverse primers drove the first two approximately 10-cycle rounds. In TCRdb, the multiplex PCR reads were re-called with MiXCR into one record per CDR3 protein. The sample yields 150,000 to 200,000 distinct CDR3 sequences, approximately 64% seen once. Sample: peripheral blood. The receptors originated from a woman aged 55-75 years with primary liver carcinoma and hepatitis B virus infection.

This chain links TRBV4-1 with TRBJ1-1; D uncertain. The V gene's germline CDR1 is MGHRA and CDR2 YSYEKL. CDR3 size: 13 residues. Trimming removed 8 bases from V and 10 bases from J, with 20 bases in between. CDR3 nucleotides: TGCGCCAGCTGCCGTGGACCCGAATCCGCAGCTTTCTTT. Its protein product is CASCRGPESAAFF.

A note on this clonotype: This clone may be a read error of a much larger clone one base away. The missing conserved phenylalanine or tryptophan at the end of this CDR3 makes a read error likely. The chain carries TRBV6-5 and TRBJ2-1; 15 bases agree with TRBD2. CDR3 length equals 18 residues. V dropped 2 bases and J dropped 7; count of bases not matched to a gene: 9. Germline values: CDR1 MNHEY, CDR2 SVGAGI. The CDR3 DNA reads TGTGCCAGCAGTTACCGGACTAGCGGGAGGGCCCGGGGGAATGAGCAGTTCTCC. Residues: CASSYRTSGRARGNEQFS.

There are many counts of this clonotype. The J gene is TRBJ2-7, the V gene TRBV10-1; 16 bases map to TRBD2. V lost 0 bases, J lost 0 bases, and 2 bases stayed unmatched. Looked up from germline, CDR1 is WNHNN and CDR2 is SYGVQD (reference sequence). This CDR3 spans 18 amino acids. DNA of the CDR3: TGCGCCAGCAGTGAGTCGGGGACTAGCGGGAGGGACTCCTACGAGCAGTACTTC. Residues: CASSESGTSGRDSYEQYF.

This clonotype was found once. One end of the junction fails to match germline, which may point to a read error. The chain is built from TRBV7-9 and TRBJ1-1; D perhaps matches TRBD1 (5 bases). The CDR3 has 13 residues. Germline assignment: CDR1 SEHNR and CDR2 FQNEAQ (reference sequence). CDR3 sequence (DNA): TGTGCCAGCAGCAAGCAGGGTGTCTCTGAAGCCTTCTTT. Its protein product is CASSKQGVSEAFF.

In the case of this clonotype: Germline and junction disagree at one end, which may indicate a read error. The CDR3 coding sequence is TGTGCCATCAGCCAAGATGCCTTTGCCAAAAACATTCAGAACTTC. It translates to CAISQDAFAKNIQNF. The chain combines TRBV4-2 with TRBJ2-4; no clear D gene. The CDR3 loop spans 15 amino acids. Per germline, CDR1 LGHNA and CDR2 YNFKEQ.

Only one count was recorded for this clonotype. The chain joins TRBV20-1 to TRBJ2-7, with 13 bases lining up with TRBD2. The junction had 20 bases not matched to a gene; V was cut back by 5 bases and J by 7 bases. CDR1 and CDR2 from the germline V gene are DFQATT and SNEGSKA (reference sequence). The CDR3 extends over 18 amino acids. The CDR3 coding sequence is TGCAGTGCTTTCACCGGCGGACTAGCGGGAGATCGGAGGGGGGAGCAGTACTTC. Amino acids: CSAFTGGLAGDRRGEQYF.

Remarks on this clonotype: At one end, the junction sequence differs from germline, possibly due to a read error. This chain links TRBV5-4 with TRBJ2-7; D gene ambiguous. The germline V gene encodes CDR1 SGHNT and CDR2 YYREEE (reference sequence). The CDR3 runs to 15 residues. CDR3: CASSFRTCADVRQYF. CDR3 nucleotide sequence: TGCGCCAGCAGCTTTCGCACCTGTGCCGATGTTCGGCAGTACTTC.

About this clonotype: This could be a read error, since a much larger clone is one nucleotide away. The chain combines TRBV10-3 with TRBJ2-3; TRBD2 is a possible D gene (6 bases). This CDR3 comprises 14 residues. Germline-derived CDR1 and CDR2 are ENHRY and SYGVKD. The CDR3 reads CAIRGTRSTDTLYF. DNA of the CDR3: TGTGCCATCAGAGGGACTCGGAGCACAGATACGCTGTATTTT.

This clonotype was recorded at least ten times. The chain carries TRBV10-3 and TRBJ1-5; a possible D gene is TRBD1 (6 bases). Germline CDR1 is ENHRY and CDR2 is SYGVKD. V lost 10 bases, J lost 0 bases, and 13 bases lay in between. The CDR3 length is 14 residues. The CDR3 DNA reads TGTGCCACCGCGGACAGTAATAGCAATCAGCCCCAGCATTTT. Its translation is CATADSNSNQPQHF.

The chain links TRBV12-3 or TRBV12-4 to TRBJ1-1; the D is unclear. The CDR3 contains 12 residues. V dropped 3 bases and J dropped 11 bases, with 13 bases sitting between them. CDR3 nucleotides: TGTGCCAGCAGTTTCGCGGGAATTCAGGCTTTCTTT. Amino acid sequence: CASSFAGIQAFF.

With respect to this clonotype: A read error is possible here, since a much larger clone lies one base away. The CDR3 region has the DNA TGTGCCAGCAGTTACGCCGGGGGCCGTCTGCCCCAGCATTTT. This sequence encodes CASSYAGGRLPQHF. The rearrangement uses TRBV6-5 and TRBJ1-5; TRBD1 might be the D (6 bases). The CDR3 runs to 14 residues. V lost 2 bases to trimming and J lost 9 bases, with 14 bases between them. Germline CDR1 reads MNHEY; CDR2 reads SVGAGI.

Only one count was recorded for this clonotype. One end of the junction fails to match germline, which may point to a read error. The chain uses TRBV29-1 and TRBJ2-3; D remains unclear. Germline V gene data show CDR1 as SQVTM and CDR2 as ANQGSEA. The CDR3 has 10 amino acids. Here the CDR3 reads CSVDTDMQYF. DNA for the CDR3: TGCAGCGTTGACACGGATATGCAGTATTTT.